The entry that follows covers one TCR beta chain sequence. This sample was included in a study of blood T cell repertoires in COVID-19. As for the study in general: PBMCs, B-cell-depleted T cells, or T cells provided the cDNA or gDNA that made up the material.

Measured with immunoSEQ multiplex PCR; TCRdb has only the in-frame clones, and not every one. The table lists about 86,000 clones, 65% to 80% of them singletons. This receptor was identified in a man aged 65-85 years with acute or convalescent COVID-19. Source material: peripheral blood.

The CDR3 nucleotides read TGTGCCAGCAGCCCAAGGGTGACGGAAGGAGGCGAGCAGTACTTC. This sequence encodes CASSPRVTEGGEQYF. The chain carries TRBV7-2 and TRBJ2-7; maybe TRBD2 (5 bases). The CDR3 is made up of 15 amino acids. The germline CDR1 and CDR2 sequences are SGHTA and FQGNSA. V dropped 5 bases and J dropped 6 bases, with 20 bases sitting between them.